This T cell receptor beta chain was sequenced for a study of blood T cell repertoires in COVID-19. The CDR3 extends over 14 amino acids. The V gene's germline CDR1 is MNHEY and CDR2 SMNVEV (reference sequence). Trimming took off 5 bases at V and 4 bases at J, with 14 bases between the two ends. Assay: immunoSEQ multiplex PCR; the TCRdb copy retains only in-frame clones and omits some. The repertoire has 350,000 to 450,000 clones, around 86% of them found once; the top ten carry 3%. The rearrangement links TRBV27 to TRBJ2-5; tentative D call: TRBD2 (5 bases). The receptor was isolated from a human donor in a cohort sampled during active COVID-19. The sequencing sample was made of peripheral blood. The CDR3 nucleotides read TGTGCCAGCAGTACCTGGGGTGAGGGAGAGACCCAGTACTTC. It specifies CASSTWGEGETQYF.